These 20 T cell receptor beta chains were all obtained from the same sample, sequenced in a study of identical twins. TCRdb used MiXCR to reprocess the 5' RACE reads, holding one entry per CDR3 protein. The sample comprises 700,000 or so distinct CDR3 sequences, 21% of which are singletons, and about 4.5% rests with the top ten. This sample also belongs to another study, concerning T cells expressing NK-cell markers.

Sequenced material: PBMCs. The receptors here all came from a woman aged 18-35 years in good health.

The V gene is TRBV20-1, the J gene TRBJ2-1; no clear D. V was cut by 5 bases and J by 10 bases, with 15 bases left in between. The CDR3 extends over 12 amino acids. Germline V gene lookup returns CDR1 DFQATT and CDR2 SNEGSKA (reference sequence). CDR3 protein: CSARNYGLEQFF. In DNA, the CDR3 is TGCAGTGCTCGGAATTATGGGCTAGAGCAGTTCTTC.

The gene calls are TRBV12-3 or TRBV12-4 and TRBJ2-1; a weak D match, TRBD2 (5 bases). V lost 2 bases, J lost 9 bases, and 14 bases lay in between. This CDR3 contains 14 residues. The CDR3 nucleotides read TGTGCCAGCAGTTTAAGGTCCGGTCGGGGTGAGCAGTTCTTC. This translates into CASSLRSGRGEQFF.

This clonotype came up many times. The chain recombines TRBV10-3 with TRBJ2-7; a weak D match, TRBD1 (6 bases). The V and J ends lost 2 bases and 3 bases respectively, with 8 bases between them. The CDR3 contains 13 residues. Germline V gene sequence: CDR1 ENHRY, CDR2 SYGVKD. The CDR3: CAISEGQIYEQYF. The CDR3 bases are TGTGCCATCAGTGAGGGACAGATCTACGAGCAGTACTTC.

The table lists this clonotype with a few counts. V gene TRBV20-1 combines with J gene TRBJ2-3; tentatively, D is TRBD2 (6 bases). Between the trimmed V and J ends, which lost 3 bases and 6 bases, there was a span of 16 bases. The germline gives CDR1 DFQATT, CDR2 SNEGSKA (reference sequence). This CDR3 has 14 residues. In DNA, the CDR3 is TGCAGTGCTAGGTGGAGGGCACGGGCCGATACGCAGTATTTT. Protein sequence: CSARWRARADTQYF.

This clonotype has just a few counts. The chain employs TRBV5-1 and TRBJ1-3; no clear D. The CDR3 totals 13 residues. V was shortened by 1 base and J by 4 bases, with 6 bases between the two germline ends. Looked up from germline, CDR1 is SGHRS and CDR2 is YFSETQ. This chain's CDR3 is CASSLTEGNTIYF. In DNA, the CDR3 is TGCGCCAGCAGCTTGACGGAGGGAAACACCATATATTTT.

The V gene is TRBV12-3 or TRBV12-4, the J gene TRBJ2-1; the D is unclear. The CDR3 covers 16 residues. V gave up 4 bases and J gave up 4 bases, with 17 bases separating them. Here the CDR3 reads CASSSQSRPNYNEQFF. The CDR3 DNA is TGTGCCAGCAGTTCTCAATCAAGACCGAATTACAATGAGCAGTTCTTC.

This clonotype was counted ten times or more. The V gene is TRBV6-1, the J gene TRBJ2-1; TRBD2 matches at 9 bases. The V segment lost 5 bases and the J segment 5 bases; nucleotides outside the gene matches: 7. The V gene's germline CDR1 is MNHNS and CDR2 SASEGT. This CDR3 is built from 15 residues. This chain's CDR3 is CASSRLAAYNNEQFF. CDR3 nucleotides: TGTGCCAGCAGTAGACTAGCGGCTTACAACAATGAGCAGTTCTTC.

This chain connects TRBV12-3 or TRBV12-4 to TRBJ2-2, with D maybe TRBD2 (6 bases). V was trimmed by 5 bases and J by 4 bases, leaving 11 bases between them. This CDR3 comprises 14 residues. In nucleotides, the CDR3 is TGTGCCAGCAGTCCGGACTACTTCACCGGGGAGCTGTTTTTT. Protein product: CASSPDYFTGELFF.

This clonotype was counted between two and nine times. The gene calls are TRBV12-3 or TRBV12-4 and TRBJ2-7, with 9 positions matching TRBD1. The CDR3 loop spans 14 amino acids. With 5 bases clipped from V and 7 bases from J, the junction kept 9 bases outside the gene matches. CDR3 region: CASSPPGTGREQYF. For the CDR3, the DNA is TGTGCCAGCAGTCCACCCGGGACAGGGAGGGAGCAGTACTTC.

The table lists this clonotype with a few counts. The chain carries TRBV5-5 and TRBJ2-7; weak D call: TRBD1 (6 bases). This CDR3 is built from 14 residues. Germline-derived CDR1 and CDR2 are SGHKS and YYEKEE (reference sequence). Trimming stripped 2 bases from V and 2 bases from J, with 11 bases between. The CDR3 coding sequence is TGTGCCAGCAGCTTACAGGGTTTCGCCTACGAGCAGTACTTC. This codes for CASSLQGFAYEQYF.

The chain uses TRBV7-2 and TRBJ1-4; 7 bases map to TRBD1. CDR3 size: 14 residues. The junction had 7 bases not matched to a gene; V was cut back by 4 bases and J by 8 bases. Germline V gene sequence: CDR1 SGHTA, CDR2 FQGNSA. Here the CDR3 DNA reads TGTGCCAGCAGCTCCCGACAGGGAGCAGAAAAACTGTTTTTT. Its translation is CASSSRQGAEKLFF.

This clonotype came up a few times. The rearrangement joins TRBV13 to TRBJ2-5; TRBD1 matches at 7 bases. J lost 0 bases, V lost 5 bases, and 9 bases had no gene match. The CDR3 covers 16 residues. CDR1 is PRHDT and CDR2 is FYEKMQ in the germline V gene (reference sequence). CDR3 loop: CASSPPPGQNQETQYF. CDR3 DNA: TGTGCCAGCAGCCCCCCCCCGGGACAGAACCAAGAGACCCAGTACTTC.

This clonotype was seen repeatedly, ten times or more. The V and J genes are TRBV5-1 and TRBJ2-2; weak D call: TRBD2 (5 bases). V lost 4 bases and J lost 10, with 17 bases in between. The CDR3 is made up of 14 amino acids. CDR1 is SGHRS, CDR2 YFSETQ, per germline. The CDR3, as DNA: TGCGCCAGCAGCCGCGCCGGGGAAACTGTGGAGCTGTTTTTT. This gives the protein CASSRAGETVELFF.

This clonotype was observed at least ten times. The CDR3 DNA reads TGCAGTGCCCCTCTAGCGGGGGTAGATACGCAGTATTTT. Protein product: CSAPLAGVDTQYF. The chain links TRBV20-1 to TRBJ2-3; TRBD2 matches 10 bases. The CDR3 runs to 13 residues. The germline CDR1 and CDR2 sequences are DFQATT and SNEGSKA (reference sequence). J lost 5 bases, V lost 6 bases, and 5 bases had no gene match.

The gene calls are TRBV6-5 and TRBJ2-7; D uncertain. Per the germline V gene, CDR1 is MNHEY and CDR2 is SVGAGI. This CDR3 is 14 amino acids long. Between the trimmed V and J ends, which lost 2 bases and 5 bases, there was a span of 13 bases. The CDR3 reads CASSYLGVGHEQYF. The CDR3 DNA reads TGTGCCAGCAGTTACCTTGGGGTTGGGCACGAGCAGTACTTC.

This sequence joins TRBV2 and TRBJ2-3; 9 nucleotides match TRBD1. This CDR3 region has 14 residues. Germline trimming cut 7 bases from V and 4 bases from J; bases unmatched to any gene: 6. Germline values: CDR1 SNHLY, CDR2 FYNNEI. CDR3 DNA sequence: TGTGCCAGCATGCGGGACAGGGTACCAGATACGCAGTATTTT. Translating it yields CASMRDRVPDTQYF.

The rearrangement links TRBV13 to TRBJ2-7; the D is unclear. CDR3 length: 11 residues. Per germline, CDR1 PRHDT and CDR2 FYEKMQ (reference sequence). Trimming stripped 2 bases from V and 5 bases from J, with 4 bases between. In DNA, the CDR3 is TGTGCCAGCAGCTTATACCACGAGCAGTACTTC. Translated: CASSLYHEQYF.

In its sample, this clonotype was seen many times. This chain joins TRBV12-3 or TRBV12-4 and TRBJ2-6; D gene uncertain. Trimming left V 2 bases short and J 0 bases short, with 5 bases between. This CDR3 is built from 15 residues. CDR3 region: CASSLWGSGANVLTF. CDR3 nucleotide sequence: TGTGCCAGCAGTTTATGGGGCTCTGGGGCCAACGTCCTGACTTTC.

The table lists this clonotype with a few counts. J is TRBJ2-1 and V is TRBV29-1; either TRBD1 or TRBD2 may fit D (5 bases each). This CDR3 spans 14 amino acids. Germline CDR1 reads SQVTM; CDR2 reads ANQGSEA. V was clipped by 6 bases and J by 0 bases, with 12 bases between them. CDR3 nucleotide sequence: TGCAGCGTCGGGGCCCCCCCCTCCTACAATGAGCAGTTCTTC. It yields the protein CSVGAPPSYNEQFF.

The rearrangement joins TRBV5-1 to TRBJ1-1; D is possibly TRBD1 (5 bases). Germline lookup yields CDR1 SGHRS and CDR2 YFSETQ. This CDR3 has 16 amino acids. Deletions cut 0 bases from V and 3 bases from J, with 15 bases between. The CDR3 DNA is TGCGCCAGCAGCTTGGGGTCGGGGGTCGCGGACACTGAAGCTTTCTTT. The encoded protein is CASSLGSGVADTEAFF.